Following are 20 T cell receptor beta chains from one sample sequenced in a study of blood T cell repertoires in COVID-19. The protocol was immunoSEQ multiplex PCR, while the TCRdb copy is restricted to in-frame clones and leaves out a portion. This table holds over 50,000 clones, 80% to 85% found once. The sequenced material came from peripheral blood. These TCRs come from a man between 60 and 75 years old with COVID-19, enrolled during active disease.

The gene calls are TRBV7-9 and TRBJ2-3, with TRBD2 matching over 13 bases. Germline CDR1 reads SEHNR; CDR2 reads FQNEAQ (reference sequence). Losses at the gene ends were 3 bases for V and 6 bases for J; bases not matched to a gene: 9. The CDR3 runs to 17 residues. CDR3 DNA sequence: TGTGCCAGCAGCTTTAGCTCGACTAGCGGGGGGATGGATACGCAGTATTTT. Translated: CASSFSSTSGGMDTQYF.

This rearrangement joins TRBV23-1 to TRBJ1-4; TRBD1 aligns across 9 bases. TRBV23-1 is filed as an ORF, its function uncertain. This CDR3 is built from 18 residues. V shed 3 bases, J shed 7 bases, and the junction held 15 bases outside the gene matches. CDR3 sequence (DNA): TGCGCCAGCAGTCAGTGGACCGGGACAGGGATGTATGGTGAAAAACTGTTTTTT. Amino acids: CASSQWTGTGMYGEKLFF.

This clone was seen only once. This chain uses TRBV2 with TRBJ2-3; a weak D match, TRBD2 (5 bases). CDR1 is SNHLY, CDR2 FYNNEI, per germline. The length of the CDR3 is 12 residues. Trimming removed 4 bases at V and 5 bases at J, with 7 bases between. The CDR3 is CASSAEVDTQYF. In DNA, the CDR3 is TGTGCCAGCAGTGCGGAGGTAGATACGCAGTATTTT.

The J gene is TRBJ1-1, the V gene TRBV25-1; D is perhaps TRBD1 (6 bases). Trimming removed 6 bases at V and 2 bases at J, with 7 bases between. There are 12 residues in the CDR3. In germline, CDR1 is MGHDK, CDR2 SYGVNS. Here the CDR3 DNA reads TGTGCCAGCAGGGACAGCAACACTGAAGCTTTCTTT. Amino acids: CASRDSNTEAFF.

This clone is a singleton in its sample. This chain's CDR3 is CASSEGTSGIWDEQFF. DNA of the CDR3: TGTGCCAGCAGTGAAGGGACTAGCGGGATTTGGGATGAGCAGTTCTTC. The genes are TRBV25-1 and TRBJ2-1, with 13 bases matching TRBD2. This CDR3 has 16 residues. CDR1 is MGHDK and CDR2 is SYGVNS in the germline V gene. J lost 8 bases, V lost 2 bases, and 6 bases had no gene match.

This clone was seen repeatedly, ten times or more. The CDR3 bases are TGTGCCAGCAGCGTAACAGGGGACATGAACACTGAAGCTTTCTTT. This gives the protein CASSVTGDMNTEAFF. The chain couples TRBV9 to TRBJ1-1; 7 bases are shared with TRBD1. Germline V gives CDR1 SGDLS, CDR2 YYNGEE. The CDR3 runs 15 residues. Trimming at V came to 1 base and at J to 0 bases, leaving 3 bases not matched to a gene.

The genes are TRBV18 and TRBJ2-2, with a weak D call TRBD2 (5 bases). The CDR3 totals 15 residues. Germline CDR1 is KGHSH and CDR2 is LQKENI. V was shortened by 2 bases and J by 2 bases, with 9 bases between the two germline ends. CDR3 amino acids: CASSPTGVNTGELFF. DNA for the CDR3: TGTGCCAGCTCACCAACCGGGGTCAACACCGGGGAGCTGTTTTTT.

V usage is TRBV21-1 and J usage is TRBJ2-1; the table's D gene call, TRBD2, was not cross checked with the DNA. TRBV21-1 is recorded as a pseudogene. The CDR3 length is 16 residues. The CDR3 nucleotides are TGTGCCAGCAGCAAAGCGATGGGCGGGAGAAGAAATGAGCAGTTCTTC. Translation: CASSKAMGGRRNEQFF.

This clone occurred a few times. The V gene is TRBV6-5, the J gene TRBJ1-1, with D unclear. Germline values: CDR1 MNHEY, CDR2 SVGAGI. The CDR3 is 13 amino acids. V was pared by 6 bases and J by 7 bases, with 15 bases between. The CDR3 bases are TGTGCCAGCAGGCCTACGGTGTTCCTTGAAGCTTTCTTT. Protein sequence: CASRPTVFLEAFF.

V gene TRBV5-1 combines with J gene TRBJ1-6; D gene ambiguous. The CDR3 is 18 residues long. Germline V gives CDR1 SGHRS, CDR2 YFSETQ. Trimming took 0 bases from V and 0 from J, leaving 13 bases between them. The CDR3 DNA sequence: TGCGCCAGCAGCTTGGATGGCGTACGGAGCTCCTATAATTCACCCCTCCACTTT. This translates into CASSLDGVRSSYNSPLHF. The complete variable domain, with remaining parts taken from reference TRBV5-1 and TRBJ1-6, reads KAGVTQTPRYLIKTRGQQVTLSCSPISGHRSVSWYQQTPGQGLQFLFEYFSETQRNKGNFPGRFSGRQFSNSRSEMNVSTLELGDSALYLCASSLDGVRSSYNSPLHFGNGTRLTVT.

This chain uses TRBV25-1 with TRBJ1-2; tentative D call: TRBD1 (6 bases). The CDR3 is 15 amino acids. Looked up from germline, CDR1 is MGHDK and CDR2 is SYGVNS. The V gene lost 3 bases and the J gene lost 0 bases, with 11 bases spanning the gap. In DNA form, the CDR3 reads TGTGCCAGCAGTGAGTGGACAGAACCTAACTATGGCTACACCTTC. It translates to CASSEWTEPNYGYTF.

The genes are TRBV19 and TRBJ2-1; 10 bases are a match to TRBD1. V was clipped by 2 bases and J by 5 bases; unmatched bases: 3. Germline lookup yields CDR1 LNHDA and CDR2 SQIVND (reference sequence). The CDR3 runs to 15 residues. The CDR3 region is CASSIPGQGNNEQFF. The CDR3 DNA reads TGTGCCAGTAGTATACCGGGACAGGGGAACAATGAGCAGTTCTTC.

V and J are TRBV14 and TRBJ2-3; a weak D match, TRBD2 (6 bases). The V and J ends lost 4 bases and 5 bases respectively, with 16 bases between them. In germline, CDR1 is SGHDN, CDR2 FVKESK. CDR3 length equals 15 residues. CDR3 protein: CASSRPGEVLDTQYF. As DNA, the CDR3 is TGTGCCAGCAGCCGTCCCGGGGAGGTTCTAGATACGCAGTATTTT.

This clone has just a few counts. The chain uses TRBV29-1 and TRBJ1-4; 7 nucleotides agree with TRBD1. Losses at the gene ends were 6 bases for V and 6 bases for J; bases not matched to a gene: 7. Germline assignment: CDR1 SQVTM and CDR2 ANQGSEA. The CDR3 loop spans 13 amino acids. The CDR3 DNA is TGCAGCGTCGACCGGACAGGAGATGAAAAACTGTTTTTT. Encoded protein: CSVDRTGDEKLFF.

The chain links TRBV6-2 or TRBV6-3 to TRBJ2-3; tentatively, D is TRBD1 (5 bases). Germline V gene data show CDR1 as MNHEY and CDR2 as SVGEGT. The V and J ends lost 2 bases and 3 bases respectively, with 12 bases between them. The CDR3 spans 15 residues. This CDR3 is CASSYLGAGTDTQYF. CDR3 in DNA: TGTGCCAGCAGTTACCTTGGGGCTGGAACAGATACGCAGTATTTT.

This clone was counted many times. V is TRBV27 and J is TRBJ2-3; 11 bases map to TRBD1. The CDR3 sequence is 14 residues long. Unmatched junction bases numbered 6, after V lost 5 bases and J lost 8 bases. Germline lookup yields CDR1 MNHEY and CDR2 SMNVEV (reference sequence). The CDR3, as DNA: TGTGCCAGCAGTGCCGGGACAGGGGGAGTTACGCAGTATTTT. Translated: CASSAGTGGVTQYF.

The chain links TRBV27 to TRBJ1-2, with TRBD1 as a possible D gene (5 bases). Trimming pared 3 bases from V and 0 bases from J, leaving 17 bases between. CDR1 and CDR2 (germline): MNHEY, SMNVEV (reference sequence). The CDR3 sequence is 17 residues long. DNA of the CDR3: TGTGCCAGCAGTTTTTGGGATAACAGGATAGCTAACTATGGCTACACCTTC. Its protein product is CASSFWDNRIANYGYTF.

CDR3 loop: CASSSGVTRETQYF. The DNA of the CDR3 is TGTGCCAGCAGTTCAGGGGTGACGCGAGAGACCCAGTACTTC. This chain connects TRBV5-6 to TRBJ2-5; D possibly corresponds to TRBD1 (6 bases). From germline, CDR1 is SGHDT and CDR2 YYEEEE. CDR3 size: 14 residues. The V gene lost 5 bases and the J gene lost 4 bases, with 15 bases spanning the gap.

The chain uses TRBV4-1 and TRBJ2-3; 8 bases fit TRBD1. CDR1 MGHRA and CDR2 YSYEKL come from the germline V gene. V lost 3 bases, J lost 5 bases, and 16 bases stayed unmatched. The CDR3 totals 18 residues. The CDR3 DNA is TGCGCCAGCAGCCAGGGGTATTTCAGGCAGGGGGCAGAAGATACGCAGTATTTT. Encoded protein: CASSQGYFRQGAEDTQYF.

This rearrangement joins TRBV11-2 to TRBJ1-1, with D uncertain. CDR3 length equals 13 residues. In germline, CDR1 is SGHAT, CDR2 FQNNGV. The V and J ends lost 4 bases and 6 bases respectively, with 12 bases between them. The CDR3 bases are TGTGCCAGCAGCTCCCGGCTTGGAGCTGAAGCTTTCTTT. Translating it yields CASSSRLGAEAFF.